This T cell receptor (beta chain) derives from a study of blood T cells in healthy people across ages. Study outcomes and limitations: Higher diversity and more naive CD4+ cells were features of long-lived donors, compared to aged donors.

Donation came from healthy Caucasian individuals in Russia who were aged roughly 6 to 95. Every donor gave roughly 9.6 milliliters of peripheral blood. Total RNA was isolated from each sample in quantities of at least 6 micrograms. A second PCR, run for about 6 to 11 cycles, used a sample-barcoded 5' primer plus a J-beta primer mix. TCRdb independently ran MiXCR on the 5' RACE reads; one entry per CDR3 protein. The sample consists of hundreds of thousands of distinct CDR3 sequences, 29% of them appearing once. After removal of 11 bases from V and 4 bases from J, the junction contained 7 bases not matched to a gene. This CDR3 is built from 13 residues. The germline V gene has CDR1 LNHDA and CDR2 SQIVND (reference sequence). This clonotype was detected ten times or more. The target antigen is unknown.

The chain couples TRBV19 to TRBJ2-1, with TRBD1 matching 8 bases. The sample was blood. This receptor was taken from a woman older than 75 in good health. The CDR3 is CASARQGYNEQFF. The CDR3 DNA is TGTGCCTCGGCGCGACAGGGGTACAATGAGCAGTTCTTC.